Presented here are 14 T cell receptor beta chains from one specimen sequenced in a study of siplizumab effects on memory and regulatory T cells. Produced via immunoSEQ multiplex PCR; TCRdb's table is partial and in-frame only. The data show about 100,000 clones, with around 94% seen just once and roughly 0.61% held by the top ten. The material sequenced was Tregs sorted from blood. The receptors here all came from a human donor in good health.

The genes are TRBV5-1 and TRBJ2-1; 15 bases fit TRBD2. The CDR3 has 19 residues. In germline, CDR1 is SGHRS, CDR2 YFSETQ. With V trimmed by 5 bases and J by 0 bases, 9 bases remained unmatched. CDR3 protein: CASRPEGLAGGSSYNEQFF. In nucleotides, the CDR3 is TGCGCCAGCAGACCGGAGGGACTAGCGGGAGGCAGCTCCTACAATGAGCAGTTCTTC.

Written as DNA, the CDR3 is TGCGCCAGCAGCCCACAACAGCAGGGCGTTACTGAAGCTTTCTTT. Residues: CASSPQQQGVTEAFF. The rearrangement links TRBV5-1 to TRBJ1-1; possibly TRBD1 for D (5 bases). V lost 4 bases to trimming and J lost 5 bases, with 18 bases between them. This CDR3 comprises 15 residues. Germline CDR1 SGHRS, CDR2 YFSETQ.

The rearrangement uses TRBV7-9 and TRBJ2-1; D is undetermined. CDR1 is SEHNR and CDR2 is FQNEAQ in the germline V gene (reference sequence). The germline V and J ends were trimmed by 2 bases and 14 bases, with 10 bases remaining between them. The CDR3 runs to 11 residues. CDR3 loop: CASSLLSAKFF. In DNA, the CDR3 is TGTGCCAGCAGCTTATTGTCCGCGAAGTTCTTC.

The gene calls are TRBV6-4 and TRBJ2-1; 14 bases map to TRBD2. V trimming: 3 bases; J trimming: 9 bases; junction bases outside the gene matches: 7. This CDR3 spans 16 amino acids. Germline lookup yields CDR1 MRHNA and CDR2 SNTAGT. CDR3 DNA: TGTGCCAGCAGTGATTCGACTAGCGGGGGGGTAGGTGAGCAGTTCTTC. Translating it yields CASSDSTSGGVGEQFF.

Written as DNA, the CDR3 is TGTGCCAGCAGTCGCCCTGCAGGGGCTAGCTATGGCTACACCTTC. Protein sequence: CASSRPAGASYGYTF. The chain recombines TRBV28 with TRBJ1-2, with D possibly being TRBD1 (6 bases). The CDR3 has 15 amino acids. The V end was cut by 5 bases, the J end by 4 bases, with 17 bases between. Germline-derived CDR1 and CDR2 are MDHEN and SYDVKM.

This clone came up a few times. This rearrangement joins TRBV28 to TRBJ1-5; no firm D call. This CDR3 region has 14 residues. Germline CDR1 and CDR2: MDHEN and SYDVKM. V lost 5 bases to trimming and J lost 7 bases, with 15 bases between them. The CDR3 protein is CASSPLLQRQPQHF. CDR3 sequence (DNA): TGTGCCAGCAGTCCCCTACTTCAGCGGCAGCCCCAGCATTTT.

This clone was observed once. The CDR3 loop is CASSLGGGYEQYF. The CDR3 DNA is TGTGCCAGCAGCTTAGGAGGGGGTTACGAGCAGTACTTC. The rearrangement links TRBV7-9 to TRBJ2-7; D possibly corresponds to TRBD1 (6 bases). Trimming took 1 base from V and 4 from J, leaving 8 bases between them. CDR3 length: 13 residues. CDR1 is SEHNR and CDR2 is FQNEAQ in the germline V gene (reference sequence). Combining the CDR3 with reference TRBV7-9 and TRBJ2-7 gives the whole variable domain DTGVSQNPRHKITKRGQNVTFRCDPISEHNRLYWYRQTLGQGPEFLTYFQNEAQLEKSRLLSDRFSAERPKGSFSTLEIQRTEQGDSAMYLCASSLGGGYEQYFGPGTRLTVT.

This chain joins TRBV5-1 and TRBJ1-2; D not resolved. Per the germline V gene, CDR1 is SGHRS and CDR2 is YFSETQ. Trimming removed 0 bases at V and 1 base at J, with 4 bases between. CDR3 length: 13 residues. CDR3 protein: CASSLDYNYGYTF. The CDR3, as DNA: TGCGCCAGCAGCTTGGATTATAACTATGGCTACACCTTC.

J is TRBJ2-7 and V is TRBV19; the D gene is possibly TRBD2 (6 bases). Trimming stripped 5 bases from V and 5 bases from J, with 25 bases between. From germline, CDR1 is LNHDA and CDR2 SQIVND (reference sequence). There are 17 residues in the CDR3. The CDR3 DNA reads as TGTGCCAGTAGTGCCCCAGCCCCACGCCGGGAGTTGGACGAGCAGTACTTC. Protein product: CASSAPAPRRELDEQYF.

The chain joins TRBV7-2 to TRBJ2-7, with 11 nucleotides matching TRBD2. CDR1 and CDR2 (germline): SGHTA, FQGNSA. V was clipped by 1 base and J by 3 bases; unmatched bases: 11. CDR3 size: 18 residues. The CDR3 protein is CASSLDRSGRASGYEQYF. The CDR3 DNA sequence: TGTGCCAGCAGCTTAGACCGTAGCGGGAGGGCCTCCGGCTACGAGCAGTACTTC.

This clone was seen only a few times. This chain joins TRBV7-9 and TRBJ2-2; a possible D gene is TRBD2 (6 bases). V gave up 3 bases and J gave up 7 bases, with 18 bases separating them. The CDR3 runs 16 residues. Germline CDR1 and CDR2: SEHNR and FQNEAQ (reference sequence). CDR3 coding DNA: TGTGCCAGCAGCTTCGGCGGGAACATCGTGGTCGGGGAGCTGTTTTTT. Its protein product is CASSFGGNIVVGELFF.

The chain employs TRBV7-8 and TRBJ2-2; 14 bases align to TRBD2. The V gene's germline CDR1 is SGHVS and CDR2 FQNEAQ. The CDR3 sequence is 18 residues long. V lost 7 bases and J lost 4; bases outside the gene matches: 11. The CDR3 DNA follows: TGTGCCAGCACGCGGGGGACTAGCGGGAGAGCGGTCACCGGGGAGCTGTTTTTT. Residues: CASTRGTSGRAVTGELFF.

This chain links TRBV28 with TRBJ1-5; no clear D. This CDR3 spans 15 amino acids. Germline CDR1 is MDHEN and CDR2 is SYDVKM. Trimming cost V 2 bases and J 11 bases, with 19 bases left between them. CDR3: CASSLAADLRVAQHF. CDR3 nucleotide sequence: TGTGCCAGCAGTTTAGCGGCAGATCTCCGTGTAGCCCAGCATTTT.

The V gene is TRBV9, the J gene TRBJ1-1; D is perhaps TRBD1 (6 bases). The CDR3 totals 17 residues. Trimming left V 7 bases short and J 3 bases short, with 25 bases between. Germline V CDR1 and CDR2: SGDLS, YYNGEE. In nucleotides, the CDR3 is TGTGCCAGCTGCAGGGGCCACCACTTATGGACCTACACTGAAGCTTTCTTT. It encodes CASCRGHHLWTYTEAFF. The variable domain in full, with the rest retrieved from reference TRBV9 and TRBJ1-1, is DSGVTQTPKHLITATGQRVTLRCSPRSGDLSVYWYQQSLDQGLQFLIQYYNGEERAKGNILERFSAQQFPDLHSELNLSSLELGDSALYFCASCRGHHLWTYTEAFFGQGTRLTVV.